Detailed here is one T cell receptor beta chain. Antigen: not known. The record originates from a study of Tregs in tolerant kidney transplant recipients. Whole-study results and caveats: Expanding Tregs on activated donor B cells appeared to best identify donor-specific TCRbeta clones.

Measured with immunoSEQ multiplex PCR; TCRdb has only the in-frame clones, and not every one. The sample lists tens of thousands of clones, 85% to 90% occurring once. This CDR3 spans 13 amino acids. The V and J ends lost 5 bases and 5 bases respectively, with 10 bases between them. Germline V gene data show CDR1 as SNHLY and CDR2 as FYNNEI. This chain links TRBV2 with TRBJ2-1, with D possibly TRBD1 on 6 matching bases. This sample comprised CD4+ T cells from blood, obtained before the transplant. The receptor comes from a human donor who received a combined kidney and bone marrow transplant. The CDR3 sequence is CASSRDTNNEQFF. The CDR3 region has the DNA TGTGCCAGCAGTCGGGACACCAACAATGAGCAGTTCTTC.